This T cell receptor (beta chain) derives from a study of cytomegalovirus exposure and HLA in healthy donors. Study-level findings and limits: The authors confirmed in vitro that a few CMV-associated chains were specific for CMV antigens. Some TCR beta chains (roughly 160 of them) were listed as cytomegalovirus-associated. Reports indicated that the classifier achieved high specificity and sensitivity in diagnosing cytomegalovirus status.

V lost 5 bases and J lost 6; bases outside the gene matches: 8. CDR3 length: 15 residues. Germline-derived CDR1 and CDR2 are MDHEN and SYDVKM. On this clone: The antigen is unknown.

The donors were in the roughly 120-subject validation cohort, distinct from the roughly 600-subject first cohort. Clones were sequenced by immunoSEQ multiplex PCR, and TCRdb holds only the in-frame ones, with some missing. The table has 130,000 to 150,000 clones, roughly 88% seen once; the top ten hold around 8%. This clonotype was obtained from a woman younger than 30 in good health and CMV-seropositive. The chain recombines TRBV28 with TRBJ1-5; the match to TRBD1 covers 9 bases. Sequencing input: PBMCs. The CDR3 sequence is CASSPPGQGFQPQHF. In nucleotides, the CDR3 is TGTGCCAGCAGTCCCCCTGGACAGGGGTTTCAGCCCCAGCATTTT.